These T cell receptor beta chains were read from a single sample in a study of blood T cell repertoires in COVID-19. The table came from immunoSEQ multiplex PCR; TCRdb's copy has only in-frame clones and leaves some out. The data contain approximately 300,000 clones, 70% to 90% of them singletons. Material for sequencing was peripheral blood. The receptors here all came from a woman in her 50s with active or convalescent COVID-19. Both conserved end residues are part of each CDR3. A D gene is named only where the DNA matches it firmly. Size tells how often a clone was seen (once, few, many) or the class of an expanded clone, and some rows leave it out.

size	J	D	V	CDR3	DNA
.	TRBJ1-5	TRBD1	TRBV16	CASSQLAGGPTALNQPQHF	TGTGCCAGCAGCCAATTGGCAGGGGGCCCTACCGCCTTAAATCAGCCCCAGCATTTT
once	TRBJ2-1	.	TRBV29-1	CSVSSGNEQFF	TGCAGCGTTTCGTCGGGGAATGAGCAGTTCTTC
.	TRBJ2-1	TRBD1	TRBV7-9	CASNGQATADNEQFF	TGTGCCAGCAACGGACAGGCGACCGCGGACAATGAGCAGTTCTTC
.	TRBJ1-5	.	TRBV7-2	CASSSDYRTPQHF	TGTGCCAGCAGCTCGGACTACCGAACGCCCCAGCATTTT
.	TRBJ1-4	.	TRBV28	CASSEGRKGEKLFF	TGTGCCAGCAGTGAGGGTAGGAAGGGTGAAAAACTGTTTTTT
.	TRBJ1-1	.	TRBV29-1	CSVHSGGNTEAFF	TGCAGCGTCCACTCGGGTGGGAACACTGAAGCTTTCTTT
.	TRBJ2-7	.	TRBV5-6	CASSLPGKGYYEQYF	TGTGCCAGCAGCTTGCCAGGGAAAGGATACTACGAGCAGTACTTC
few	TRBJ1-4	TRBD1	TRBV19	CAGRDRVNEKLFF	TGTGCCGGTCGGGACAGAGTTAATGAAAAACTGTTTTTT
.	TRBJ2-7	TRBD2	TRBV11-2	CASSQRLAGNYEQYF	TGTGCCAGCAGTCAAAGACTAGCGGGAAACTACGAGCAGTACTTC
.	TRBJ2-7	TRBD2	TRBV6-2/TRBV6-3	CASSYSSNGGLAGADEQYF	TGTGCCAGCAGTTACTCCTCTAATGGGGGACTAGCGGGAGCCGACGAGCAGTACTTC
once	TRBJ1-1	.	TRBV6-5	CASSYGLATNTEAFF	TGTGCCAGCAGTTACGGCCTAGCGACGAACACTGAAGCTTTCTTT
.	TRBJ2-1	TRBD2	TRBV5-5	CASSLRGVAGMDIDEQFF	TGTGCCAGCAGCTTGCGGGGGGTAGCGGGAATGGATATAGATGAGCAGTTCTTC
.	TRBJ2-1	TRBD2	TRBV5-8	CASSTPGLAGPYNEQFF	TGTGCCAGCAGCACACCGGGACTAGCGGGACCCTACAATGAGCAGTTCTTC
.	TRBJ1-1	.	TRBV20-1	CSANRDTEAFF	TGCAGTGCTAACAGGGACACTGAAGCTTTCTTT
.	TRBJ2-3	.	TRBV11-3	CASSLVTEADTQYF	TGTGCCAGCAGCTTAGTTACTGAAGCAGATACGCAGTATTTT
once	TRBJ2-7	.	TRBV27	CASRISGVVGAEQYF	TGTGCCAGCAGGATTTCAGGGGTTGTAGGGGCCGAGCAGTACTTC
.	TRBJ2-5	.	TRBV7-7	CASSLGKGVETQYF	TGTGCTAGCAGCTTAGGGAAGGGAGTAGAGACCCAGTACTTC
.	TRBJ2-3	.	TRBV5-4	CASSLKTTTDTQYF	TGTGCCAGCAGCTTGAAGACTACCACAGATACGCAGTATTTT
.	TRBJ1-1	.	TRBV30	CAWSTDTEAFF	TGTGCCTGGAGTACGGACACTGAAGCTTTCTTT
.	TRBJ2-1	TRBD1	TRBV7-9	CASSRGTGYYNEQFF	TGTGCCAGCAGCCGCGGGACAGGTTATTACAATGAGCAGTTCTTC
.	TRBJ2-3	.	TRBV27	CASSKQGFTDTQYF	TGTGCCAGCAGTAAACAGGGCTTCACAGATACGCAGTATTTT
.	TRBJ2-2	TRBD1	TRBV28	CASEGQGNTGELFF	TGTGCCAGCGAGGGACAGGGCAACACCGGGGAGCTGTTTTTT
once	TRBJ1-1	TRBD1	TRBV3-1/TRBV3-2	CASSQKEPVQGRGWLNTEAFF	TGTGCCAGCAGCCAAAAAGAACCAGTACAGGGGAGAGGTTGGTTGAACACTGAAGCTTTCTTT
.	TRBJ2-7	TRBD2	TRBV19	CASSVAGIAEQYF	TGTGCCAGCTCCGTAGCGGGGATTGCCGAGCAGTACTTC
.	TRBJ2-2	TRBD2	TRBV28	CASSPGTSGAGELFF	TGTGCCAGCAGTCCCGGGACTAGCGGGGCCGGGGAGCTGTTTTTT
few	TRBJ1-4	TRBD1	TRBV27	CASRTVGGTNEKLFF	TGTGCCAGCAGGACTGTAGGGGGCACTAATGAAAAACTGTTTTTT
.	TRBJ2-5	.	TRBV28	CASTPVGTLYTETQYF	TGTGCCAGCACCCCAGTCGGGACACTGTATACGGAGACCCAGTACTTC
few	TRBJ1-6	.	TRBV7-9	CASSSMVSDLHF	TGTGCCAGCAGCTCCATGGTGAGTGACCTCCACTTT
.	TRBJ2-1	.	TRBV25-1	CASSEQGNEQFF	TGTGCCAGCAGTGAACAGGGCAATGAGCAGTTCTTC